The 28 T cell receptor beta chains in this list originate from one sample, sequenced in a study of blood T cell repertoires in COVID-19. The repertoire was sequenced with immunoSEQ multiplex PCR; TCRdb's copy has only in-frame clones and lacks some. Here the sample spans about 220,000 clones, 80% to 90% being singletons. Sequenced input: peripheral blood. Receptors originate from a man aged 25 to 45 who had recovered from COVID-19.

The CDR3 spells CASSVGQAPPYTYEQYF. DNA of the CDR3: TGTGCCAGCTCCGTCGGACAGGCCCCACCGTATACCTACGAGCAGTACTTC. The rearrangement links TRBV18 to TRBJ2-7; 7 nucleotides align to TRBD1. The CDR3 loop spans 17 amino acids. Germline loops: CDR1 KGHSH, CDR2 LQKENI. V shed 6 bases and J 2 bases; nucleotides not matched to a gene: 16.

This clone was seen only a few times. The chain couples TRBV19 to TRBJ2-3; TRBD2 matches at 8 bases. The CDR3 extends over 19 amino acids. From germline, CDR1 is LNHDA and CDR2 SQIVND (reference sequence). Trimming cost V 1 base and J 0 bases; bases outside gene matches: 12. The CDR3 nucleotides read TGTGCCAGTAGTATAGTGAGTGTCGCAGCGGGGGTTAGCACAGATACGCAGTATTTT. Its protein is CASSIVSVAAGVSTDTQYF.

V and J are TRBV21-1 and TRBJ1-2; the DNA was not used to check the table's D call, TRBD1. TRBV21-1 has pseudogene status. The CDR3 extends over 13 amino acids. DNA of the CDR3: TGTGCCAGCGCGGCGAAGACAGACTATGGCTACACCTTC. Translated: CASAAKTDYGYTF.

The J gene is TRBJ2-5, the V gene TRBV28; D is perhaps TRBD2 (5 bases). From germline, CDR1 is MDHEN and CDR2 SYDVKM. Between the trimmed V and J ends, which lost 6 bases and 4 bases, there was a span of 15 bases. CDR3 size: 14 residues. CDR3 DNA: TGTGCCAGCAGACCGAGAAACGGAGGAGAGACCCAGTACTTC. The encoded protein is CASRPRNGGETQYF.

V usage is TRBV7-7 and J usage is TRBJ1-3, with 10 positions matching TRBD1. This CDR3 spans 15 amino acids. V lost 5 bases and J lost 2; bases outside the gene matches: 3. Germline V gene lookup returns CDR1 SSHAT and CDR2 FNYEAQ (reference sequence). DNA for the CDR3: TGTGCCAGCAGCCGCGGGACAGGGGCTGGAAACACCATATATTTT. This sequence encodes CASSRGTGAGNTIYF.

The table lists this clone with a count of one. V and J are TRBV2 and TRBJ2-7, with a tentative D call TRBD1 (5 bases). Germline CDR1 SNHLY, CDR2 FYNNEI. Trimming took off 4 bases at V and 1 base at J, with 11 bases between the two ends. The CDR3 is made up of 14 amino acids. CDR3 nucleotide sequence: TGTGCCAGCAGTGGTGAGGACAAATCCTACGAGCAGTACTTC. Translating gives CASSGEDKSYEQYF. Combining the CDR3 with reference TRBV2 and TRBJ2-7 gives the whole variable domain EPEVTQTPSHQVTQMGQEVILRCVPISNHLYFYWYRQILGQKVEFLVSFYNNEISEKSEIFDDQFSVERPDGSNFTLKIRSTKLEDSAMYFCASSGEDKSYEQYFGPGTRLTVT.

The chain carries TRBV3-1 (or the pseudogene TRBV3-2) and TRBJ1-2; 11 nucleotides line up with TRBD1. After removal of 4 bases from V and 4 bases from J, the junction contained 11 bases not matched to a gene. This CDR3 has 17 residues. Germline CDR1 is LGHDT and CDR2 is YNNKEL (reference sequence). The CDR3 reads CASSLRGQGEDGYGYTF. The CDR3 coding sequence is TGTGCCAGCAGCCTCCGGGGACAGGGGGAAGATGGCTATGGCTACACCTTC.

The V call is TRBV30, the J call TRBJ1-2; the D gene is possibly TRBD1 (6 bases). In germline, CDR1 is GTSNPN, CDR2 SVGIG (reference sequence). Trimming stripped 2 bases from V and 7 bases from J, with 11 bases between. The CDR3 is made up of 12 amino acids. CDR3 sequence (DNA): TGTGCCTGGAGTACACAGGGTCCTGGCTACACCTTC. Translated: CAWSTQGPGYTF. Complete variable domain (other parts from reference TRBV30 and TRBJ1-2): SQTIHQWPATLVQPVGSPLSLECTVEGTSNPNLYWYRQAAGRGLQLLFYSVGIGQISSEVPQNLSASRPQDRQFILSSKKLLLSDSGFYLCAWSTQGPGYTFGSGTRLTVV.

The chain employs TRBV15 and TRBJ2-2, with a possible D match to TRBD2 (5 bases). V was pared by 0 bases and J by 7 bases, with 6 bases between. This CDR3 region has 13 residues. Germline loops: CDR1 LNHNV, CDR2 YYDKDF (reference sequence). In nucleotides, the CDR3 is TGTGCCACCAGCAGAGATGCGGGCGGGGAGCTGTTTTTT. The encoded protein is CATSRDAGGELFF.

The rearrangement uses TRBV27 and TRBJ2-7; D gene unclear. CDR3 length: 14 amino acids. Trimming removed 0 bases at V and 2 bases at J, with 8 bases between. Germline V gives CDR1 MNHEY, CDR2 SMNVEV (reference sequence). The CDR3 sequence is CASSLSIRAYEQYF. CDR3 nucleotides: TGTGCCAGCAGTTTATCGATTCGGGCCTACGAGCAGTACTTC.

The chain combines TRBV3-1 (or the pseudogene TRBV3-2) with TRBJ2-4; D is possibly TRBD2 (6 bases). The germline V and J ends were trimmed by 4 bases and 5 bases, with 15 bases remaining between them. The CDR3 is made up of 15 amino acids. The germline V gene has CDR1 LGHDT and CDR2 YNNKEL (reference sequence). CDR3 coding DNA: TGTGCCAGCAGCCCCCGGAGGGTAGGGCAAAACATTCAGTACTTC. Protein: CASSPRRVGQNIQYF.

The CDR3 spells CASSYDRLTYEQYF. CDR3 DNA: TGTGCCAGCAGCTACGACAGGCTCACCTACGAGCAGTACTTC. The chain couples TRBV5-6 to TRBJ2-7; weak D call: TRBD1 (6 bases). The V gene lost 3 bases and the J gene lost 2 bases, with 12 bases spanning the gap. The germline CDR1 and CDR2 sequences are SGHDT and YYEEEE. CDR3 length: 14 amino acids.

CDR3 loop: CASSLLSGGAYEQYF. The CDR3 bases are TGTGCCAGCAGCTTACTCAGCGGGGGGGCGTACGAGCAGTACTTC. The rearrangement links TRBV11-3 to TRBJ2-7; TRBD2 aligns across 10 bases. Trimming removed 2 bases from V and 4 bases from J; junction bases left unmatched: 5. CDR3 length: 15 amino acids. Germline V gives CDR1 SGHNT, CDR2 YENEEA.

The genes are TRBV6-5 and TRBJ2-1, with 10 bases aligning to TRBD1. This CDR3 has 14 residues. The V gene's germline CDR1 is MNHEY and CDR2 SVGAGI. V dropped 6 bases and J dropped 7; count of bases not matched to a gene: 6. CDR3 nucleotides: TGTGCCAGCAGACGACAGGGGGCGGTGAATGAGCAGTTCTTC. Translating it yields CASRRQGAVNEQFF.

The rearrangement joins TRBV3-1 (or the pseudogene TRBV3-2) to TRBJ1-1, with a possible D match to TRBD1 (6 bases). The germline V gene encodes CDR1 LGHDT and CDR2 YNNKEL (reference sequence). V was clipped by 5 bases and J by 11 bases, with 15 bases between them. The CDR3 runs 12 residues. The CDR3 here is CASSFGQRVAFF. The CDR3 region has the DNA TGTGCCAGCAGCTTCGGACAGAGAGTGGCTTTCTTT.

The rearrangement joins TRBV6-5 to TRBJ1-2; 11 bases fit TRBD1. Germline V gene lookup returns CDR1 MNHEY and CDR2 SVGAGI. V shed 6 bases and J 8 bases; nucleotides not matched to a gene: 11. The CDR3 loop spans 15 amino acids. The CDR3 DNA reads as TGTGCCAGCAGGGGAATCCCGGGACAGGGGGTCGGCTACACCTTC. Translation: CASRGIPGQGVGYTF.

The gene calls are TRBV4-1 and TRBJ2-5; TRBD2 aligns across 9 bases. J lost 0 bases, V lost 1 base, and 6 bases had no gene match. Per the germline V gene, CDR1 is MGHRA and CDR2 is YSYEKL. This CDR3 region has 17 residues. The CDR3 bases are TGCGCCAGCAGCCAAGTGGCGAGCGGGGGGTACCAAGAGACCCAGTACTTC. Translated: CASSQVASGGYQETQYF.

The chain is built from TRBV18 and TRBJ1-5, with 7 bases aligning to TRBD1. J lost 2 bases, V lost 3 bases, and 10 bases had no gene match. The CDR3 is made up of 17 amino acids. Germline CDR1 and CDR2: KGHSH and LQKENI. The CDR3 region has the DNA TGTGCCAGCTCACCTCAATTACAGGGGTGGGGCAATCAGCCCCAGCATTTT. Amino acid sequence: CASSPQLQGWGNQPQHF. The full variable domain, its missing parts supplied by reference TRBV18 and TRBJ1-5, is NAGVMQNPRHLVRRRGQEARLRCSPMKGHSHVYWYRQLPEEGLKFMVYLQKENIIDESGMPKERFSAEFPKEGPSILRIQQVVRGDSAAYFCASSPQLQGWGNQPQHFGDGTRLSIL.

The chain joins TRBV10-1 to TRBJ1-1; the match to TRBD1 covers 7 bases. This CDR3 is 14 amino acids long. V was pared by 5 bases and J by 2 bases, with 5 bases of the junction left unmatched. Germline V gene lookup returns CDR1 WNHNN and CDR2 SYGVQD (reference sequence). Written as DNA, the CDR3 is TGCGCCAGCAGTCGACAGGGAGCTAACACTGAAGCTTTCTTT. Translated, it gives CASSRQGANTEAFF.

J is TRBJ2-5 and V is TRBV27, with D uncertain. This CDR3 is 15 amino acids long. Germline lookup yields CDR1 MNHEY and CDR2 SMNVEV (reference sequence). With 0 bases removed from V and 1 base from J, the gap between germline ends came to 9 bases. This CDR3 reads CASSLSAAPQETQYF. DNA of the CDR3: TGTGCCAGCAGTTTATCGGCGGCGCCCCAAGAGACCCAGTACTTC.

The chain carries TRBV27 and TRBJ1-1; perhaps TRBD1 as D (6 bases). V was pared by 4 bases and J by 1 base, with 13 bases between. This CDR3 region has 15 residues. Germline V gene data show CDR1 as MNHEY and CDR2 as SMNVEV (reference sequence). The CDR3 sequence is CASSSTGDSNTEAFF. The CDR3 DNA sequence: TGTGCCAGCAGTTCGACAGGTGATTCGAACACTGAAGCTTTCTTT.

CDR3 loop: CASSFYTALDGYTF. CDR3 coding DNA: TGTGCCAGCAGCTTCTATACAGCATTAGACGGCTACACCTTC. The rearrangement joins TRBV7-2 to TRBJ1-2; no clear D. V dropped 3 bases and J dropped 8 bases, with 16 bases sitting between them. The CDR3 sequence is 14 residues long. Germline V gene lookup returns CDR1 SGHTA and CDR2 FQGNSA.

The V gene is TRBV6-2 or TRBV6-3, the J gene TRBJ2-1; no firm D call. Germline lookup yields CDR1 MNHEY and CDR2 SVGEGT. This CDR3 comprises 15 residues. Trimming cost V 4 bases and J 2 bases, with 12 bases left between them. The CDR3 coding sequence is TGTGCCAGCAGTTTTTATGTCTCTGCCTACAATGAGCAGTTCTTC. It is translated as CASSFYVSAYNEQFF.

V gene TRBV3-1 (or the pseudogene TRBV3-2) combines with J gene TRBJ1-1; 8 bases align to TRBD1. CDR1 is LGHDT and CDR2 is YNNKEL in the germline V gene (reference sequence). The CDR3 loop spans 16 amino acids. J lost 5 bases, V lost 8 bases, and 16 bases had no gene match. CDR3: CASCGPAGGVRTEAFF. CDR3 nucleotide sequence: TGTGCCAGCTGTGGCCCGGCAGGGGGCGTTCGGACTGAAGCTTTCTTT.

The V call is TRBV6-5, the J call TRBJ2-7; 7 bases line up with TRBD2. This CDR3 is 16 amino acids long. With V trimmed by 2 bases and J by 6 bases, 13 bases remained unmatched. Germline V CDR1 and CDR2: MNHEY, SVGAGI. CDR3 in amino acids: CASSYHLTSKIVEQYF. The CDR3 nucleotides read TGTGCCAGCAGTTACCACTTGACTAGCAAGATTGTCGAGCAGTACTTC.

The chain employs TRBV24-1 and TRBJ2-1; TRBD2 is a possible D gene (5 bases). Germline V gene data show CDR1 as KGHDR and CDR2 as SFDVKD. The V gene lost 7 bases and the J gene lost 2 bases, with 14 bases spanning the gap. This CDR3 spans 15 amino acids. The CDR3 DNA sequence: TGTGCCACCAGCGCCGGACTTCCCCCCTACAATGAGCAGTTCTTC. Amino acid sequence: CATSAGLPPYNEQFF.

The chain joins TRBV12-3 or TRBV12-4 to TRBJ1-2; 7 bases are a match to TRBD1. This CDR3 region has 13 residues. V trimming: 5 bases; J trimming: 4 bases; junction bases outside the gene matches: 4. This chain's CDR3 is CASSIDRVYGYTF. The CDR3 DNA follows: TGTGCCAGCAGTATAGACAGGGTCTATGGCTACACCTTC.

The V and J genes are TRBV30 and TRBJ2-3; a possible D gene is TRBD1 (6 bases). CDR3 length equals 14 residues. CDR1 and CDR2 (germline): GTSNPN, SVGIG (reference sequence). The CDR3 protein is CAHDHEGGTDTQYF. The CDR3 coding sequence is TGTGCTCATGACCACGAGGGGGGCACAGATACGCAGTATTTT. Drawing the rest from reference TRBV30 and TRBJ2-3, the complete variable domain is SQTIHQWPATLVQPVGSPLSLECTVEGTSNPNLYWYRQAAGRGLQLLFYSVGIGQISSEVPQNLSASRPQDRQFILSSKKLLLSDSGFYLCAHDHEGGTDTQYFGPGTRLTVL.